This T cell receptor beta chain derives from a study of cytomegalovirus exposure and HLA in healthy donors. Whole-study context: It was reported in a later analysis that the 90 to 150 validation repertoires used the same platform as the roughly 700 first-cohort repertoires.

Libraries were prepared by immunoSEQ multiplex PCR; TCRdb keeps only in-frame clonotypes and omits some of them. The table has more than 95,000 clones, approximately 90% seen once. Germline V gene sequence: CDR1 MDHEN, CDR2 SYDVKM. The germline V and J ends were trimmed by 3 bases and 1 base, with 10 bases remaining between them. The CDR3 is 15 amino acids. The TCR comes from a woman aged 18-29 years in good health and CMV-seropositive. Sample: PBMCs. The genes are TRBV28 and TRBJ2-4; maybe TRBD2 (6 bases). CDR3: CASSLEGFAKNIQYF. The CDR3 nucleotides read TGTGCCAGCAGTTTGGAGGGTTTCGCCAAAAACATTCAGTACTTC. The full variable domain, completed using reference TRBV28 and TRBJ2-4, is DVKVTQSSRYLVKRTGEKVFLECVQDMDHENMFWYRQDPGLGLRLIYFSYDVKMKEKGDIPEGYSVSREKKERFSLILESASTNQTSMYLCASSLEGFAKNIQYFGAGTRLSVL.